This T cell receptor (beta chain) comes out of a study of blood T cell repertoires in COVID-19. The V segment lost 1 base and the J segment 5 bases; nucleotides outside the gene matches: 8. The CDR3 length is 16 residues. Germline values: CDR1 LNHNV, CDR2 YYDKDF (reference sequence). Repertoires were generated with immunoSEQ multiplex PCR, while TCRdb's copy carries only in-frame clones and drops some. The sample has roughly 90,000 clones; 85% are singletons. This TCR came from a man older than 75 with acute or convalescent COVID-19. The chain carries TRBV15 and TRBJ2-1, with 7 bases identical to TRBD2. Source material: peripheral blood. CDR3: CATSRVLTGGDNEQFF. The CDR3 coding sequence is TGTGCCACCAGCAGAGTCCTAACGGGAGGAGACAATGAGCAGTTCTTC.